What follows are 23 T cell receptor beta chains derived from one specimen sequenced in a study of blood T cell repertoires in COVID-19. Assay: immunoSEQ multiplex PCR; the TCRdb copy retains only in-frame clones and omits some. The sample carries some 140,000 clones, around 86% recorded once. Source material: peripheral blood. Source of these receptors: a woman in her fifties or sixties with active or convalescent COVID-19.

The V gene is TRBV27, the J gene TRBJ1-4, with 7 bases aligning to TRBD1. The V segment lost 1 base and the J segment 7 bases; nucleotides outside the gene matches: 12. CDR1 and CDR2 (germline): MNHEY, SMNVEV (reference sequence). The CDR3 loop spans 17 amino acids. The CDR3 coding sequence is TGTGCCAGCAGTTTATTCGGGGATCAGGGGGGAACTGAAAAACTGTTTTTT. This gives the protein CASSLFGDQGGTEKLFF.

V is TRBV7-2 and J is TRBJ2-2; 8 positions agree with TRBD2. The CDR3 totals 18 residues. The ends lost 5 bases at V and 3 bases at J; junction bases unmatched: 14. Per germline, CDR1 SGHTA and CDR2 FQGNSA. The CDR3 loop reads CASSHLPGGRVDTGELFF. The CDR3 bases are TGTGCCAGCAGCCACCTGCCGGGGGGGCGGGTAGACACCGGGGAGCTGTTTTTT.

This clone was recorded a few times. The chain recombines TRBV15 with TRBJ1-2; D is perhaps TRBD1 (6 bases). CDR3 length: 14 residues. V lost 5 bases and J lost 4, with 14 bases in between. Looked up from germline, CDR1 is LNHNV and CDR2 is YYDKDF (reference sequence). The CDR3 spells CATSRRDTAYGYTF. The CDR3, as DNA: TGTGCCACCAGCCGACGGGACACAGCCTATGGCTACACCTTC.

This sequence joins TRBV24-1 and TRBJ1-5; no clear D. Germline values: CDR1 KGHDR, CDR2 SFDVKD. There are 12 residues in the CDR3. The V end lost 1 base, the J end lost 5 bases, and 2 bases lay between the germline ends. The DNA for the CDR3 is TGTGCCACCAGTGATTTCGATCAGCCCCAGCATTTT. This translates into CATSDFDQPQHF.

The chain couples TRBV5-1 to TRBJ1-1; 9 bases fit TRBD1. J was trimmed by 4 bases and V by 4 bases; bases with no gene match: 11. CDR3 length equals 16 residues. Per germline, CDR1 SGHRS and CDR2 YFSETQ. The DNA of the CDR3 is TGCGCCAGCAGCGATGGGACAGGGATAATCGGCACTGAAGCTTTCTTT. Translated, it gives CASSDGTGIIGTEAFF.

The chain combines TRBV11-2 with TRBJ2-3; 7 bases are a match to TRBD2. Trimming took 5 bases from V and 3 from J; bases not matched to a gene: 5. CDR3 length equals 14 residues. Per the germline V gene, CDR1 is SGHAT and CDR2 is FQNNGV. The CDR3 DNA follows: TGTGCCAGCAGCCTGAGCGGGACTACAGATACGCAGTATTTT. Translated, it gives CASSLSGTTDTQYF.

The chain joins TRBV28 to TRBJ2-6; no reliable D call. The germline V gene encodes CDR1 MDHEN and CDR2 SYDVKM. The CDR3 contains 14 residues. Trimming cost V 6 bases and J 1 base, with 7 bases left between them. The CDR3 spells CASRRLSGANVLTF. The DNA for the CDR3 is TGTGCCAGCAGACGGTTATCTGGGGCCAACGTCCTGACTTTC.

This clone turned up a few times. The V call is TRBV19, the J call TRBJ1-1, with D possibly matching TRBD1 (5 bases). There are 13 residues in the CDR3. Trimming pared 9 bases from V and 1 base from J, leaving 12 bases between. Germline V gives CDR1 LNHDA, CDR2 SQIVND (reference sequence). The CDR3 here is CASKDDRNTEAFF. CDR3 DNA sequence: TGTGCCAGCAAGGACGACAGGAACACTGAAGCTTTCTTT.

CDR3 sequence: CASSMGQGNYGYTF. As DNA, the CDR3 is TGTGCCAGCAGTATGGGACAGGGGAACTATGGCTACACCTTC. V gene TRBV6-2 or TRBV6-3 combines with J gene TRBJ1-2; 10 bases match TRBD1. The CDR3 sequence is 14 residues long. Trimming cost V 5 bases and J 2 bases; bases outside gene matches: 2. The germline gives CDR1 MNHEY, CDR2 SVGEGT.

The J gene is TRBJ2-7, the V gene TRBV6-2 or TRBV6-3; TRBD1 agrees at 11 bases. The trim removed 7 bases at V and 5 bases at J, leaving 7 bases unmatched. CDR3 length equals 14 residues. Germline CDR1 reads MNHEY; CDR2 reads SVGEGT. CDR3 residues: CASTPRTGGDEQYF. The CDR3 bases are TGTGCCAGCACCCCCCGGACAGGGGGCGACGAGCAGTACTTC.

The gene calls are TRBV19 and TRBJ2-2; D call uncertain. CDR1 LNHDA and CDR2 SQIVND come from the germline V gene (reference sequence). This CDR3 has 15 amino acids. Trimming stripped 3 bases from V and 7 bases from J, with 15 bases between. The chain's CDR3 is CASSMNPGEVGELFF. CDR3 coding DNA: TGTGCCAGTAGTATGAATCCGGGTGAGGTCGGGGAGCTGTTTTTT.

The CDR3 spells CASSDAGRVSRAFF. The DNA of the CDR3 is TGCGCCAGCAGTGATGCGGGACGGGTGTCGCGGGCTTTCTTT. The chain has TRBV10-2 and TRBJ1-1, with a tentative D call TRBD1 (5 bases). The CDR3 spans 14 residues. Trimming cost V 3 bases and J 11 bases, with 19 bases left between them. Germline V gene lookup returns CDR1 WSHSY and CDR2 SAAADI.

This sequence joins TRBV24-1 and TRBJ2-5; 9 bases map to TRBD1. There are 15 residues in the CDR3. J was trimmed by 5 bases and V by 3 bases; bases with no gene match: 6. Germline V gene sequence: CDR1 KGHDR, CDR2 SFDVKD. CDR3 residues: CATSDHRGRWETQYF. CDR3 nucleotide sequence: TGTGCCACCAGTGATCACAGGGGGCGTTGGGAGACCCAGTACTTC.

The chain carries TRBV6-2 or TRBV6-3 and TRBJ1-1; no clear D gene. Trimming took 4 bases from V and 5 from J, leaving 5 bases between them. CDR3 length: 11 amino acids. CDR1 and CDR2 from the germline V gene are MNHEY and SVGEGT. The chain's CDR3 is CASSSGTEAFF. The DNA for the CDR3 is TGTGCCAGCAGTTCGGGGACTGAAGCTTTCTTT.

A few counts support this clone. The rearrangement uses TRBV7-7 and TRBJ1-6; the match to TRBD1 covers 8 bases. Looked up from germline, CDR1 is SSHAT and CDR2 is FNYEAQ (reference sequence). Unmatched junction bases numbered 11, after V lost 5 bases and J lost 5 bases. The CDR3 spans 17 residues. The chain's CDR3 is CASSEGQEIPNNSPLHF. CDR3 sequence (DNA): TGTGCCAGCAGCGAGGGACAGGAGATTCCCAATAATTCACCCCTCCACTTT.

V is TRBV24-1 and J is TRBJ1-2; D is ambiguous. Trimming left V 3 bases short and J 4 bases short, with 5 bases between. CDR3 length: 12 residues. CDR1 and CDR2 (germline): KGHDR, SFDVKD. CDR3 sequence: CATSDRGYGYTF. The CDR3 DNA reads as TGTGCCACCAGTGATCGGGGCTATGGCTACACCTTC.

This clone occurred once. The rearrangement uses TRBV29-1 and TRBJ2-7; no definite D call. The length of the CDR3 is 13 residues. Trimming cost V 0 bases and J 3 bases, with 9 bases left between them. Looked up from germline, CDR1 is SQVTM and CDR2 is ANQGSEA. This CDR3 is CSVEDRDNYEQYF. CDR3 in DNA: TGCAGCGTTGAAGATCGAGACAACTACGAGCAGTACTTC.

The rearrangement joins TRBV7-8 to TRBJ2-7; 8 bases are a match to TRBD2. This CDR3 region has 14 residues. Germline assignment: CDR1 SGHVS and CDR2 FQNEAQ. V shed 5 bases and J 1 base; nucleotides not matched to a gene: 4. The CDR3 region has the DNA TGTGCCAGCAGCCCCGGGGGGGCGTCCTACGAGCAGTACGTC. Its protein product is CASSPGGASYEQYV.

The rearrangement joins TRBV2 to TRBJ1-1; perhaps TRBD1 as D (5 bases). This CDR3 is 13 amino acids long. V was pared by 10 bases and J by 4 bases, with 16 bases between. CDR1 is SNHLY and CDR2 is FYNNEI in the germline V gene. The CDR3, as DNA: TGTGCCATGAAAAAGGAAAGGGGCACTGAAGCTTTCTTT. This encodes CAMKKERGTEAFF.

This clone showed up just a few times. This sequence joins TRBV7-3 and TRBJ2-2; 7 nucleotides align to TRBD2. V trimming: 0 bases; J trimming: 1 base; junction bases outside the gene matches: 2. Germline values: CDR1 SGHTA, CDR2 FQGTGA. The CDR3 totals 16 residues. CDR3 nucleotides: TGTGCCAGCAGCTTAACCGGGGGGATGAACACCGGGGAGCTGTTTTTT. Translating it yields CASSLTGGMNTGELFF.

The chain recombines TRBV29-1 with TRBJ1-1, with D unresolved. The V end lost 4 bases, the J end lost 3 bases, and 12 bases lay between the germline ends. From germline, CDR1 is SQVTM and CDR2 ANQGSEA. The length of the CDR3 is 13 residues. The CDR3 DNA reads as TGCAGCGTTGCGAGGATCGGGGACACTGAAGCTTTCTTT. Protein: CSVARIGDTEAFF.

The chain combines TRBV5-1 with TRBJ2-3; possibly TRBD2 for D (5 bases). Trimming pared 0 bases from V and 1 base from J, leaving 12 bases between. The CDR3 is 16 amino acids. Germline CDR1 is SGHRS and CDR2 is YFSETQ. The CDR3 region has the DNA TGCGCCAGCAGCTTGGGGGCAGCGGCTGGCACAGATACGCAGTATTTT. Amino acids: CASSLGAAAGTDTQYF.

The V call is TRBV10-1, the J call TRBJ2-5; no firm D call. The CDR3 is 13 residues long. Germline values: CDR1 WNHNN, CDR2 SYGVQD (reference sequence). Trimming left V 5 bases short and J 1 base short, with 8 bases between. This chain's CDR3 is CASSSDIQETQYF. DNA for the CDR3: TGCGCCAGCAGTAGTGACATCCAAGAGACCCAGTACTTC.